These 22 T cell receptor beta chains were sequenced from one sample in a study of T cell clones after liver transplantation. The method was immunoSEQ multiplex PCR; TCRdb's version includes in-frame clones alone and lacks a portion of them. The sample shows around 60,000 clones, about 70% of them seen only once. The sample here was CD4+ T cells from blood, taken before liver transplant. The receptors shown here come from a human donor who received a liver transplant.

The chain combines TRBV5-1 with TRBJ1-1; tentatively, D is TRBD1 (5 bases). CDR3 length: 13 amino acids. V lost 0 bases to trimming and J lost 4 bases, with 7 bases between them. In germline, CDR1 is SGHRS, CDR2 YFSETQ. CDR3 protein: CASSLDQGTEAFF. The CDR3 nucleotides are TGCGCCAGCAGCTTGGATCAGGGCACTGAAGCTTTCTTT.

This rearrangement joins TRBV6-1 to TRBJ1-4; TRBD1 matches at 7 bases. V lost 3 bases and J lost 3; bases outside the gene matches: 1. The germline V gene has CDR1 MNHNS and CDR2 SASEGT. The CDR3 has 14 residues. As DNA, the CDR3 is TGTGCCAGCAGTGACGGGACAGCTAATGAAAAACTGTTTTTT. Translating it yields CASSDGTANEKLFF.

A single count supports this clone. The J gene is TRBJ1-5, the V gene TRBV2, with 7 bases matching TRBD1. Germline V gene data show CDR1 as SNHLY and CDR2 as FYNNEI. The length of the CDR3 is 17 residues. Trimming cost V 7 bases and J 0 bases; bases outside gene matches: 12. CDR3 protein: CASIGSRDSYSNQPQHF. CDR3 DNA: TGTGCCAGCATCGGAAGCCGGGACAGCTATAGCAATCAGCCCCAGCATTTT.

A single count supports this clone. The chain carries TRBV7-2 and TRBJ2-7; TRBD2 aligns across 11 bases. This CDR3 has 17 amino acids. Trimming cost V 3 bases and J 3 bases; bases outside gene matches: 10. CDR1 and CDR2 from the germline V gene are SGHTA and FQGNSA. CDR3 region: CASSLVTSGLAGYEQYF. DNA of the CDR3: TGTGCCAGCAGCTTGGTGACTAGCGGACTAGCGGGCTACGAGCAGTACTTC.

The chain is built from TRBV10-2 and TRBJ2-3, with 15 bases aligning to TRBD2. Germline trimming cut 7 bases from V and 4 bases from J; bases unmatched to any gene: 9. The CDR3 covers 17 residues. Per the germline V gene, CDR1 is WSHSY and CDR2 is SAAADI. The CDR3 sequence is CASTKGLAGGGADTQYF. Here the CDR3 DNA reads TGCGCCAGCACTAAGGGACTAGCGGGGGGCGGGGCAGATACGCAGTATTTT.

This chain links TRBV6-6 with TRBJ2-5, with 14 bases fitting TRBD2. CDR1 MNHNY and CDR2 SVGAGI come from the germline V gene (reference sequence). This CDR3 contains 15 residues. Trimming took 5 bases from V and 2 from J; bases not matched to a gene: 1. CDR3 bases: TGTGCCAGCAGTAGACTAGCGGGGGGGCAAGAGACCCAGTACTTC. This encodes CASSRLAGGQETQYF.

This clone was seen a few times. The V gene is TRBV28, the J gene TRBJ2-7; D may be TRBD1 (6 bases). The V gene lost 3 bases and the J gene lost 7 bases, with 16 bases spanning the gap. CDR1 is MDHEN, CDR2 SYDVKM, per germline. This CDR3 has 14 amino acids. CDR3 DNA sequence: TGTGCCAGCAGTTTGAGGGGGTCGGTTGGGGAGCAGTACTTC. This gives the protein CASSLRGSVGEQYF.

V usage is TRBV4-2 and J usage is TRBJ1-1, with D unresolved. The germline V gene has CDR1 LGHNA and CDR2 YNFKEQ. The CDR3 runs to 14 residues. Trimming shortened V by 0 bases and J by 1 base, and 6 bases separated the two germline ends. The CDR3 loop is CASSQDRQNTEAFF. CDR3 DNA sequence: TGTGCCAGCAGCCAAGATCGACAGAACACTGAAGCTTTCTTT.

With regard to this clone: The germline gene is not matched at one end of the junction; a read error may be the cause. Here the CDR3 reads CASSLAEGPYEQYF. The CDR3 bases are TGTGCTAGCAGCTTAGCAGAGGGCCCCTACGAGCAGTACTTC. The chain employs TRBV7-7 and TRBJ2-7; TRBD2 is a possible D gene (5 bases). The CDR3 is 14 amino acids. CDR1 SSHAT and CDR2 FNYEAQ come from the germline V gene (reference sequence).

CDR3 protein: CASSEDRGRKLFF. In DNA form, the CDR3 reads TGTGCCAGCAGTGAAGACAGGGGGCGAAAACTGTTTTTT. V and J are TRBV6-4 and TRBJ1-4; 10 bases map to TRBD1. The CDR3 has 13 amino acids. Germline-derived CDR1 and CDR2 are MRHNA and SNTAGT. J lost 10 bases, V lost 3 bases, and 2 bases had no gene match.

This clone was seen once. This sequence joins TRBV7-8 and TRBJ1-5, with D unresolved. Trimming took off 1 base at V and 7 bases at J, with 11 bases between the two ends. The CDR3 contains 14 residues. Per germline, CDR1 SGHVS and CDR2 FQNEAQ. The CDR3 sequence: CASSLDRVKQPQHF. The CDR3 DNA sequence: TGTGCCAGCAGCTTAGATCGGGTGAAACAGCCCCAGCATTTT.

The rearrangement uses TRBV28 and TRBJ1-5; the D gene is possibly TRBD1 (6 bases). Germline CDR1 MDHEN, CDR2 SYDVKM. Trimming shortened V by 5 bases and J by 5 bases, and 16 bases separated the two germline ends. The CDR3 totals 15 residues. CDR3 sequence (DNA): TGTGCCAGCAGTGCCACTATAGGGGGACATCAGCCCCAGCATTTT. Protein product: CASSATIGGHQPQHF.

The V gene is TRBV5-6, the J gene TRBJ1-6; D possibly corresponds to TRBD1 (5 bases). V shed 3 bases and J shed 2 bases, with 18 bases lying between them. Germline V gene lookup returns CDR1 SGHDT and CDR2 YYEEEE. CDR3 length: 18 amino acids. The CDR3 protein is CASSWSRDGSTYNSPLHF. The CDR3 DNA follows: TGTGCCAGCAGCTGGTCCAGGGATGGAAGCACCTATAATTCACCCCTCCACTTT.

This clone appeared a single time. J is TRBJ2-2 and V is TRBV5-4; 9 bases line up with TRBD2. The CDR3 sequence is 15 residues long. V was clipped by 6 bases and J by 6 bases; unmatched bases: 9. The germline V gene has CDR1 SGHNT and CDR2 YYREEE (reference sequence). CDR3 in DNA: TGTGCCAGCACCGTAGCGGGGGCACACGCCGGGGAGCTGTTTTTT. This codes for CASTVAGAHAGELFF. The full variable domain, completed using reference TRBV5-4 and TRBJ2-2, is ETGVTQSPTHLIKTRGQQVTLRCSSQSGHNTVSWYQQALGQGPQFIFQYYREEENGRGNFPPRFSGLQFPNYSSELNVNALELDDSALYLCASTVAGAHAGELFFGEGSRLTVL.

DNA for the CDR3: TGTGCCAGCAGTGTATCGAGCGGGGGGTCAGGCGAGCAGTACTTC. It encodes CASSVSSGGSGEQYF. The chain uses TRBV6-1 and TRBJ2-7; 9 bases align to TRBD2. The junction had 10 bases not matched to a gene; V was cut back by 4 bases and J by 6 bases. This CDR3 region has 15 residues. Germline lookup yields CDR1 MNHNS and CDR2 SASEGT.

This chain joins TRBV6-6 and TRBJ1-2; D is perhaps TRBD1 (5 bases). In germline, CDR1 is MNHNY, CDR2 SVGAGI (reference sequence). The CDR3 loop spans 13 amino acids. V was cut by 6 bases and J by 5 bases, with 13 bases left in between. The CDR3 protein is CASSLDRLYGYTF. Here the CDR3 DNA reads TGTGCCAGCAGCCTCGACAGACTTTATGGCTACACCTTC.

The chain combines TRBV28 with TRBJ2-7, with TRBD2 matching over 8 bases. The length of the CDR3 is 15 residues. Germline lookup yields CDR1 MDHEN and CDR2 SYDVKM. V gave up 5 bases and J gave up 3 bases; unmatched junction bases: 9. The CDR3, as DNA: TGTGCCAGCAGTCGGGGAGGGCGGGGGGACTACGAGCAGTACTTC. Encoded protein: CASSRGGRGDYEQYF.

The chain uses TRBV28 and TRBJ1-5; 7 bases are a match to TRBD1. The trim removed 6 bases at V and 5 bases at J, leaving 7 bases unmatched. From germline, CDR1 is MDHEN and CDR2 SYDVKM. The CDR3 has 14 amino acids. The CDR3 nucleotides read TGTGCCAGCAGCGCAGGGGGTGTGGATCAGCCCCAGCATTTT. Its protein product is CASSAGGVDQPQHF.

The chain recombines TRBV27 with TRBJ1-2; a weak D match, TRBD1 (6 bases). V was cut by 6 bases and J by 6 bases, with 20 bases left in between. This CDR3 contains 15 residues. Germline V gives CDR1 MNHEY, CDR2 SMNVEV (reference sequence). The CDR3 DNA reads as TGTGCCAGCAGGCATATCGCAGGGGAAATTGATGGCTACACCTTC. Translation: CASRHIAGEIDGYTF.

The rearrangement joins TRBV6-6 to TRBJ2-7, with TRBD1 matching 7 bases. J lost 5 bases, V lost 4 bases, and 8 bases had no gene match. Germline lookup yields CDR1 MNHNY and CDR2 SVGAGI (reference sequence). This CDR3 has 14 residues. The CDR3 DNA is TGTGCCAGCAGTTCCAGACAGGGTCCAGACGAGCAGTACTTC. Amino acid sequence: CASSSRQGPDEQYF.

The V gene is TRBV28, the J gene TRBJ1-2; TRBD1 might be the D (5 bases). The CDR3 sequence is 14 residues long. The germline gives CDR1 MDHEN, CDR2 SYDVKM. Deletions cut 5 bases from V and 4 bases from J, with 14 bases between. CDR3 DNA: TGTGCCAGCAGTCCAACTCAGGGCCCCTATGGCTACACCTTC. Protein sequence: CASSPTQGPYGYTF.

This clone is categorized as medium-sized (0.01 to 0.1%). The gene calls are TRBV20-1 and TRBJ1-1; no definite D call. V was trimmed by 3 bases and J by 8 bases, leaving 10 bases between them. The CDR3 has 11 residues. Per the germline V gene, CDR1 is DFQATT and CDR2 is SNEGSKA (reference sequence). Here the CDR3 DNA reads TGCAGTGCTAGTAGACGGAGAGAAGCTTTCTTT. It encodes CSASRRREAFF.